This is a list of T cell receptor beta chains from one sample in a study of blood T cell repertoires in COVID-19. Assay used: immunoSEQ multiplex PCR; TCRdb lists only in-frame clones, some missing. The table has about 220,000 clones, roughly 85% seen once. Sequencing was done on a sample of peripheral blood. These receptors were collected from a middle-aged man who had recovered from COVID-19. The CDR3 runs from the conserved cysteine through the conserved F or W. D genes are given only for firm matches. Only some rows state a clone size, as once, few, many or a class for expanded clones.

CDR3 protein	CDR3 DNA	D gene	clone size	V gene	J gene	CDR3 length
CASSLVGTSGKAGELFF	TGTGCCAGCAGCTTGGTGGGTACTAGCGGGAAGGCCGGGGAGCTGTTTTTT	TRBD2	.	TRBV5-5	TRBJ2-2	17
CASSSTGPGGNQPQHF	TGTGCCAGCAGCTCAACAGGTCCGGGGGGAAACCAGCCCCAGCATTTT	.	.	TRBV7-9	TRBJ1-5	16
CASSVEEDYGYTF	TGTGCCAGCAGCGTAGAGGAGGACTATGGCTACACCTTC	.	many	TRBV9	TRBJ1-2	13
CASSFYTGTTGYTF	TGTGCCAGCAGCTTTTATACAGGGACTACGGGCTACACCTTC	.	.	TRBV5-6	TRBJ1-2	14
CASSLAWTGRTSGKYTGELFF	TGTGCCAGCAGCTTAGCCTGGACAGGGCGGACTAGCGGGAAGTACACCGGGGAGCTGTTTTTT	TRBD2	.	TRBV7-2	TRBJ2-2	21
CASSFIGTKNTEAFF	TGTGCCAGCAGCTTTATCGGGACAAAGAACACTGAAGCTTTCTTT	.	.	TRBV5-4	TRBJ1-1	15
CASSLWTGEDTQYF	TGTGCCAGCAGCTTATGGACAGGCGAAGATACGCAGTATTTT	TRBD1	few	TRBV7-9	TRBJ2-3	14
CASSLQGWYEQYF	TGTGCCAGCAGCTTGCAGGGTTGGTACGAGCAGTACTTC	.	.	TRBV11-2	TRBJ2-7	13
CASSLGLLGQGNQPQHF	TGTGCCAGCAGCTTGGGGTTGCTCGGACAGGGAAATCAGCCCCAGCATTTT	TRBD1	.	TRBV5-8	TRBJ1-5	17
CASSQGQGPDTQYF	TGCGCCAGCAGCCAAGGACAGGGGCCAGATACGCAGTATTTT	TRBD1	.	TRBV4-1	TRBJ2-3	14
CASIGGQHYGYTF	TGTGCCAGCATCGGGGGACAGCATTATGGCTACACCTTC	TRBD1	few	TRBV28	TRBJ1-2	13
CASSPTTSGRVEQFF	TGTGCCAGCAGCCCCACGACTAGCGGGAGGGTTGAGCAGTTCTTC	TRBD2	.	TRBV7-6	TRBJ2-1	15
CASSRGLHLAGGVETQYF	TGTGCCAGCAGCAGGGGCCTACATCTGGCGGGAGGGGTGGAGACCCAGTACTTC	TRBD2	.	TRBV11-3	TRBJ2-5	18
CASSWDREMNNQPQHF	TGTGCCAGCAGTTGGGACAGGGAGATGAACAATCAGCCCCAGCATTTT	TRBD1	once	TRBV2	TRBJ1-5	16
CASSYSGTSSAETQYF	TGTGCCAGCAGTTATTCTGGGACTAGCTCTGCGGAGACCCAGTACTTC	TRBD2	.	TRBV6-5	TRBJ2-5	16
CASSLLAANTGELFF	TGTGCCAGCAGCTTACTAGCGGCGAACACCGGGGAGCTGTTTTTT	TRBD2	few	TRBV6-5	TRBJ2-2	15
CASSEAGPGQARGRNQPQHF	TGTGCCAGCAGTGAAGCGGGCCCCGGACAGGCTAGAGGACGCAATCAGCCCCAGCATTTT	TRBD1	.	TRBV6-1	TRBJ1-5	20
CASSFWDSSSYEQYF	TGCGCCAGCAGCTTTTGGGACAGTAGCTCCTACGAGCAGTACTTC	TRBD1	.	TRBV5-1	TRBJ2-7	15
CASSLDWTPNTEAFF	TGTGCCAGCAGCTTAGACTGGACACCGAACACTGAAGCTTTCTTT	.	.	TRBV11-2	TRBJ1-1	15
CASSLVVGGQTQYF	TGTGCCAGCAGCTTAGTGGTGGGAGGCCAGACCCAGTACTTC	.	.	TRBV7-2	TRBJ2-5	14
CASAPGQGANQPQHF	TGCGCCAGCGCCCCTGGGCAGGGGGCGAATCAGCCCCAGCATTTT	TRBD1	.	TRBV5-1	TRBJ1-5	15
CASMAGGNQPQHF	TGCGCCAGCATGGCCGGGGGCAATCAGCCCCAGCATTTT	.	.	TRBV10-2	TRBJ1-5	13
CASSPSWALSGYTF	TGTGCCAGCAGCCCCAGTTGGGCCTTATCTGGCTACACCTTC	.	.	TRBV27	TRBJ1-2	14
CASLALAGEKTQYF	TGTGCCAGCTTAGCACTAGCGGGTGAGAAGACCCAGTACTTC	TRBD2	.	TRBV3-1/TRBV3-2	TRBJ2-5	14
CASRTYSNQPQHF	TGTGCCAGCAGGACATATAGCAATCAGCCCCAGCATTTT	.	once	TRBV28	TRBJ1-5	13
CASHTGDRGYNEQFF	TGTGCCAGCCACACAGGGGACAGGGGTTACAATGAGCAGTTCTTC	TRBD1	.	TRBV14	TRBJ2-1	15
CASSSYGVAPGTDTQYF	TGTGCCAGCAGTTCCTACGGCGTAGCGCCGGGCACAGATACGCAGTATTTT	.	few	TRBV28	TRBJ2-3	17
CASSSVVPLHF	TGTGCCAGCAGTTCCGTAGTGCCCCTCCACTTT	.	.	TRBV28	TRBJ1-6	11
CASSSSGRSVGTQYF	TGTGCCAGCAGTTCTAGCGGGAGGTCCGTAGGGACCCAGTACTTC	TRBD2	.	TRBV6-2/TRBV6-3	TRBJ2-5	15
CASRKDRGPYEQYF	TGTGCCAGCAGGAAGGACAGGGGACCCTACGAGCAGTACTTC	TRBD1	.	TRBV9	TRBJ2-7	14
CASSSPLGGGDTEAFF	TGTGCCAGCAGTTCACCCCTCGGGGGAGGAGACACTGAAGCTTTCTTT	.	.	TRBV27	TRBJ1-1	16
CASSLVPRFRENEQYF	TGTGCCAGCAGCTTAGTCCCCCGTTTTCGGGAGAACGAGCAGTACTTC	.	once	TRBV7-2	TRBJ2-7	16
CASSPGILEKLFF	TGCGCCAGCAGCCCCGGGATTCTTGAAAAACTGTTTTTT	.	.	TRBV5-1	TRBJ1-4	13
CASREGQSNTGELFF	TGCGCCAGCAGAGAGGGACAGTCGAACACCGGGGAGCTGTTTTTT	TRBD1	.	TRBV5-1	TRBJ2-2	15
CASSYGLADYEQYF	TGTGCCAGCAGTTATGGACTAGCGGACTACGAGCAGTACTTC	TRBD2	.	TRBV28	TRBJ2-7	14
CASSLDQVADTQYF	TGTGCCAGCAGCTTAGACCAGGTCGCAGATACGCAGTATTTT	.	once	TRBV7-9	TRBJ2-3	14
CASSHTSGRARNEQFF	TGTGCCAGCAGCCATACTAGCGGGAGGGCCCGAAATGAGCAGTTCTTC	TRBD2	.	TRBV3-1/TRBV3-2	TRBJ2-1	16
CASMSGGTYEQYF	TGTGCCAGCATGTCGGGAGGTACGTACGAGCAGTACTTC	TRBD2	.	TRBV6-6	TRBJ2-7	13
CASTQQGASGRHEQYF	TGTGCCAGCACCCAACAGGGGGCTAGCGGGAGGCACGAGCAGTACTTC	TRBD2	.	TRBV28	TRBJ2-7	16
CASSLKGQRNYGYTF	TGTGCCAGCAGTTTAAAGGGACAGCGCAACTATGGCTACACCTTC	TRBD1	few	TRBV28	TRBJ1-2	15
CASSPRQGTPPGYTF	TGTGCCAGCAGCCCGCGACAGGGTACGCCTCCGGGCTACACCTTC	TRBD1	many	TRBV5-8	TRBJ1-2	15
CASSPEGLAEYEQCF	TGTGCCAGCAGCCCCGAAGGACTAGCGGAGTACGAGCAGTGCTTC	TRBD2	once	TRBV11-2	TRBJ2-7	15
CASSPGHGRQNTEAFF	TGTGCCAGCAGCCCAGGTCACGGCAGGCAGAACACTGAAGCTTTCTTT	.	once	TRBV5-4	TRBJ1-1	16
CASSLGKGGEQYF	TGCGCCAGCAGCTTAGGGAAAGGAGGCGAGCAGTACTTC	.	.	TRBV5-1	TRBJ2-7	13
CSAVGYGGDSTDTQYF	TGCAGCGCCGTTGGTTATGGCGGGGATAGCACAGATACGCAGTATTTT	.	.	TRBV29-1	TRBJ2-3	16
CAWSVSFNTEAFF	TGTGCCTGGAGTGTGAGCTTCAACACTGAAGCTTTCTTT	.	.	TRBV30	TRBJ1-1	13
CATSRDFPEGRQYF	TGTGCCACCAGCAGAGATTTTCCGGAGGGTCGGCAGTACTTC	.	.	TRBV15	TRBJ2-7	14
CASSLPGSRNEQFF	TGTGCCAGCAGTTTACCTGGGAGTCGGAATGAGCAGTTCTTC	.	.	TRBV6-5	TRBJ2-1	14
CASSSDRPYEQYF	TGTGCCAGCAGTTCGGACAGGCCCTACGAGCAGTACTTC	TRBD1	.	TRBV28	TRBJ2-7	13
CASSEDWGRISYEQYF	TGTGCCAGCAGTGAAGATTGGGGGCGAATATCCTACGAGCAGTACTTC	.	.	TRBV6-1	TRBJ2-7	16
CASTEGTGRNQPQHF	TGTGCCAGTACCGAAGGGACAGGGAGAAATCAGCCCCAGCATTTT	TRBD1	.	TRBV19	TRBJ1-5	15
CAIKGQGAGDEQYF	TGTGCCATCAAGGGACAGGGGGCAGGGGACGAGCAGTACTTC	TRBD1	once	TRBV10-3	TRBJ2-7	14
CASSPLENQPQHF	TGTGCCAGCTCACCACTAGAGAATCAGCCCCAGCATTTT	.	.	TRBV18	TRBJ1-5	13
CASSLEQGAPTGYTF	TGTGCCAGCAGTTTAGAACAGGGTGCCCCCACTGGCTACACCTTC	.	.	TRBV6-5	TRBJ1-2	15
CASSRDSYEQYF	TGTGCCAGTAGCCGGGACAGCTACGAGCAGTACTTC	TRBD1	.	TRBV19	TRBJ2-7	12
CASSLAGRELFNEQFF	TGTGCCAGCAGCTTAGCGGGACGGGAGCTATTCAATGAGCAGTTCTTC	.	.	TRBV11-3	TRBJ2-1	16
CASSVADMNTEAFF	TGCGCCAGCAGTGTGGCAGACATGAACACTGAAGCTTTCTTT	.	.	TRBV5-1	TRBJ1-1	14
CASSATGTGTEAFF	TGTGCCAGCAGTGCCACCGGGACAGGCACTGAAGCTTTCTTT	TRBD1	once	TRBV6-4	TRBJ1-1	14